Listed here are 11 T cell receptor beta chains from one sample, sequenced in a study of CD8 T cells in Susac syndrome. With random hexamers, 0.5 to 1 ug RNA was reverse transcribed. One entry per CDR3 protein results from TCRdb running MiXCR on the immunoSEQ multiplex PCR reads. The table records more than 200,000 distinct CDR3 sequences, just under 95% of them present only once. The specimen sequenced was CD4+ T cells from PBMCs. The source of these receptors is a human donor with multiple sclerosis.

CDR3 sequence: CASSSIGGGPTGASYNEQFF. CDR3 nucleotide sequence: TGCGCCAGCAGCTCGATCGGAGGGGGTCCCACAGGGGCATCCTACAATGAGCAGTTCTTC. The chain links TRBV5-1 to TRBJ2-1; possible D gene TRBD1, 7 bases. V was pared by 3 bases and J by 1 base, with 26 bases between. The CDR3 length is 20 residues. Germline V gives CDR1 SGHRS, CDR2 YFSETQ.

This clonotype has more than one count but fewer than ten. The rearrangement joins TRBV30 to TRBJ2-7; D not resolved. Trimming cost V 7 bases and J 5 bases, with 12 bases left between them. The germline gives CDR1 GTSNPN, CDR2 SVGIG (reference sequence). This CDR3 has 11 amino acids. Written as DNA, the CDR3 is TGTGCCTTGGACGGGTTAGACGAGCAGTACTTC. Translation: CALDGLDEQYF.

This chain joins TRBV29-1 and TRBJ1-6; possible D gene TRBD1, 5 bases. The length of the CDR3 is 13 residues. Germline V gene lookup returns CDR1 SQVTM and CDR2 ANQGSEA. CDR3 sequence: CRKPFPGDSPLHF. CDR3 bases: TGCAGGAAACCGTTCCCGGGGGATTCACCCCTCCACTTT.

The gene calls are TRBV20-1 and TRBJ2-3; D remains unclear. V was clipped by 3 bases and J by 3 bases, with 10 bases between them. CDR3 size: 13 residues. Per germline, CDR1 DFQATT and CDR2 SNEGSKA (reference sequence). CDR3 in DNA: TGCAGTGCTAGCTACCAGATGACAGATACGCAGTATTTT. Amino acid sequence: CSASYQMTDTQYF.

The V gene is TRBV18, the J gene TRBJ2-1; 8 bases are a match to TRBD1. V was pared by 2 bases and J by 4 bases, with 7 bases of the junction left unmatched. The CDR3 runs to 16 residues. The germline CDR1 and CDR2 sequences are KGHSH and LQKENI. This chain's CDR3 is CASSPDPGQVYNEQFF. DNA for the CDR3: TGTGCCAGCTCACCAGACCCGGGACAGGTGTACAATGAGCAGTTCTTC.

The chain recombines TRBV9 with TRBJ1-1; TRBD1 matches at 7 bases. This CDR3 is built from 15 residues. CDR1 and CDR2 from the germline V gene are SGDLS and YYNGEE. Trimming cost V 2 bases and J 5 bases; bases outside gene matches: 9. The DNA of the CDR3 is TGTGCCAGCAGCGTTAGCCCGACAGGGATAACTGAAGCTTTCTTT. Its protein is CASSVSPTGITEAFF.

The chain uses TRBV11-3 and TRBJ2-1; possibly TRBD1 or TRBD2 for D (5 bases each). The CDR3 length is 14 residues. V was pared by 6 bases and J by 8 bases, with 17 bases between. The germline gives CDR1 SGHNT, CDR2 YENEEA. CDR3 amino acids: CASRGVRSLDEQFF. CDR3 sequence (DNA): TGTGCCAGCAGGGGGGTGCGTAGCCTGGATGAGCAGTTCTTC. Drawing the rest from reference TRBV11-3 and TRBJ2-1, the complete variable domain is EAGVVQSPRYKIIEKKQPVAFWCNPISGHNTLYWYLQNLGQGPELLIRYENEEAVDDSQLPKDRFSAERLKGVDSTLKIQPAELGDSAVYLCASRGVRSLDEQFFGPGTRLTVL.

The chain recombines TRBV2 with TRBJ1-1, with D perhaps TRBD1 (6 bases). The CDR3 extends over 13 amino acids. Germline-derived CDR1 and CDR2 are SNHLY and FYNNEI. V dropped 8 bases and J dropped 6 bases, with 16 bases sitting between them. This CDR3 reads CASEGDVAAEAFF. The CDR3 region has the DNA TGTGCCAGCGAGGGGGACGTCGCGGCTGAAGCTTTCTTT.

The rearrangement uses TRBV30 and TRBJ2-2, with D perhaps matching TRBD1 (5 bases). CDR3 length: 13 amino acids. Germline V gene sequence: CDR1 GTSNPN, CDR2 SVGIG (reference sequence). V lost 8 bases to trimming and J lost 5 bases, with 15 bases between them. This chain's CDR3 is CAKQSRGTGELFF. Here the CDR3 DNA reads TGTGCCAAGCAATCAAGGGGTACCGGGGAGCTGTTTTTT. The entire variable domain, with the rest obtained from reference TRBV30 and TRBJ2-2, is as follows: SQTIHQWPATLVQPVGSPLSLECTVEGTSNPNLYWYRQAAGRGLQLLFYSVGIGQISSEVPQNLSASRPQDRQFILSSKKLLLSDSGFYLCAKQSRGTGELFFGEGSRLTVL.

The chain employs TRBV10-2 and TRBJ2-7, with 8 positions matching TRBD2. Germline V CDR1 and CDR2: WSHSY, SAAADI. The junction had 5 bases not matched to a gene; V was cut back by 7 bases and J by 3 bases. The length of the CDR3 is 13 residues. Here the CDR3 reads CASKRGLIYEQYF. In DNA, the CDR3 is TGCGCCAGCAAGCGGGGGCTAATCTACGAGCAGTACTTC.

The chain carries TRBV5-1 and TRBJ1-1; TRBD1 is a possible D gene (5 bases). Deletions cut 0 bases from V and 3 bases from J, with 18 bases between. CDR3 size: 17 residues. The germline V gene has CDR1 SGHRS and CDR2 YFSETQ. CDR3 nucleotides: TGCGCCAGCAGCTTGGCCGGGACTGCGGGTGGGTACACTGAAGCTTTCTTT. The encoded protein is CASSLAGTAGGYTEAFF.